The T cell receptor (beta chain) under discussion was sequenced for a study of blood T cells in healthy people across ages. CDR3 length equals 15 residues. V shed 5 bases, J shed 0 bases, and the junction held 7 bases outside the gene matches. Germline CDR1 reads SGHDT; CDR2 reads YYEEEE. Roughly 10 milliliters of peripheral blood were drawn from each donor. Researchers isolated at least 7 million PBMCs per sample. For the second PCR, which ran for roughly 6 to 12 cycles, a sample-barcoded 5' primer and a J-beta primer mix were used. Every cDNA molecule bore a tag from a template-switch adaptor containing 12 random nucleotides. From the 5' RACE reads, TCRdb called clonotypes with MiXCR, one entry per CDR3 protein. The sample has some 860,000 distinct CDR3 sequences, 56% seen once.

The V call is TRBV5-6, the J call TRBJ1-2, with 7 bases lining up with TRBD1. Sequencing input: blood. The sequence was collected from a man aged 40-50 years in good health. CDR3: CASRYVDRPNYGYTF. CDR3 coding DNA: TGTGCCAGCAGATATGTGGACAGGCCTAACTATGGCTACACCTTC.